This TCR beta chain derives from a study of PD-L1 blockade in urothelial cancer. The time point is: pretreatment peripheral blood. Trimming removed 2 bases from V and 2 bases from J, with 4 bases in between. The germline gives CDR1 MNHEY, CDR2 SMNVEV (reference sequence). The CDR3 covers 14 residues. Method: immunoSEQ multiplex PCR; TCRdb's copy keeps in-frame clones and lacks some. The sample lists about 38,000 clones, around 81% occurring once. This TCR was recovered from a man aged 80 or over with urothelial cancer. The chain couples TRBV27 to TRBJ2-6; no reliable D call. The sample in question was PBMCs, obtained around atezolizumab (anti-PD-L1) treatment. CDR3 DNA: TGTGCCAGCAGTTTAGCGACTGGGGCCAACGTCCTGACTTTC. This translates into CASSLATGANVLTF.